One and the same sample provided the 26 T cell receptor beta chains below, sequenced in a study of blood T cell repertoires in COVID-19. The repertoire was sequenced with immunoSEQ multiplex PCR; TCRdb's copy has only in-frame clones and lacks some. The sample lists roughly 130,000 clones; around 80% were seen once. Sample: peripheral blood. The receptors come from a man between 65 and 85 years old with acute or convalescent COVID-19.

The chain is built from TRBV28 and TRBJ2-7; D ambiguous. Germline assignment: CDR1 MDHEN and CDR2 SYDVKM. This CDR3 contains 12 residues. Trimming pared 2 bases from V and 3 bases from J, leaving 5 bases between. The CDR3 DNA sequence: TGTGCCAGCAGTTTAGAGGACTACGAGCAGTACTTC. It yields the protein CASSLEDYEQYF. Using reference TRBV28 and TRBJ2-7 for the parts outside the CDR3, the full variable domain is DVKVTQSSRYLVKRTGEKVFLECVQDMDHENMFWYRQDPGLGLRLIYFSYDVKMKEKGDIPEGYSVSREKKERFSLILESASTNQTSMYLCASSLEDYEQYFGPGTRLTVT.

The table lists this clone with a count of one. The chain couples TRBV7-8 to TRBJ1-1; no clear D gene. This CDR3 contains 13 residues. Trimming took 0 bases from V and 4 from J, leaving 6 bases between them. The germline gives CDR1 SGHVS, CDR2 FQNEAQ. CDR3 coding DNA: TGTGCCAGCAGCTTAGCGGGAGTCACTGAAGCTTTCTTT. It translates to CASSLAGVTEAFF. The entire variable domain, with the rest obtained from reference TRBV7-8 and TRBJ1-1, is as follows: GAGVSQSPRYKVAKRGQDVALRCDPISGHVSLFWYQQALGQGPEFLTYFQNEAQLDKSGLPSDRFFAERPEGSVSTLKIQRTQQEDSAVYLCASSLAGVTEAFFGQGTRLTVV.

V gene TRBV18 combines with J gene TRBJ1-1, with TRBD1 matching over 7 bases. Germline CDR1 is KGHSH and CDR2 is LQKENI. The CDR3 totals 15 residues. Germline trimming cut 3 bases from V and 2 bases from J; bases unmatched to any gene: 6. The CDR3 sequence: CASSPRDSLNTEAFF. In DNA form, the CDR3 reads TGTGCCAGCTCACCCCGGGACAGCTTAAACACTGAAGCTTTCTTT.

The chain uses TRBV3-1 (or the pseudogene TRBV3-2) and TRBJ1-2; D possibly corresponds to TRBD1 (6 bases). CDR1 is LGHDT and CDR2 is YNNKEL in the germline V gene (reference sequence). V lost 1 base and J 7 bases, leaving 7 bases between the germline ends. CDR3 length: 12 residues. The CDR3 spells CASSQVGGGYTF. The CDR3 region has the DNA TGTGCCAGCAGCCAAGTAGGGGGTGGCTACACCTTC.

This clone has just one count. The chain is built from TRBV18 and TRBJ2-7; 7 positions match TRBD1. The ends lost 3 bases at V and 1 base at J; junction bases unmatched: 9. CDR3 length: 16 residues. The germline CDR1 and CDR2 sequences are KGHSH and LQKENI. CDR3 in DNA: TGTGCCAGCTCACCGGACAGGTCCTCTAATTCCTACGAGCAGTACTTC. The encoded protein is CASSPDRSSNSYEQYF. The whole variable domain, filled in from reference TRBV18 and TRBJ2-7, reads NAGVMQNPRHLVRRRGQEARLRCSPMKGHSHVYWYRQLPEEGLKFMVYLQKENIIDESGMPKERFSAEFPKEGPSILRIQQVVRGDSAAYFCASSPDRSSNSYEQYFGPGTRLTVT.

The J gene is TRBJ2-7, the V gene TRBV2, with D perhaps TRBD2 (6 bases). Deletions cut 6 bases from V and 6 bases from J, with 15 bases between. Germline V gene lookup returns CDR1 SNHLY and CDR2 FYNNEI. The CDR3 totals 13 residues. The CDR3 coding sequence is TGTGCCAGCAGAGTGATTTGGGGGGTCGAGCAGTACTTC. Amino acid sequence: CASRVIWGVEQYF. Looking up the rest from reference TRBV2 and TRBJ2-7 gives the full variable domain: EPEVTQTPSHQVTQMGQEVILRCVPISNHLYFYWYRQILGQKVEFLVSFYNNEISEKSEIFDDQFSVERPDGSNFTLKIRSTKLEDSAMYFCASRVIWGVEQYFGPGTRLTVT.

The rearrangement uses TRBV5-4 and TRBJ1-1; possible D gene TRBD1, 6 bases. Germline CDR1 and CDR2: SGHNT and YYREEE (reference sequence). The CDR3 has 15 amino acids. V dropped 0 bases and J dropped 4 bases, with 13 bases sitting between them. The CDR3 region is CASSLVGGQGTEAFF. In DNA form, the CDR3 reads TGTGCCAGCAGCTTGGTGGGGGGGCAGGGCACTGAAGCTTTCTTT.

The chain links TRBV5-6 to TRBJ2-2; 12 positions agree with TRBD2. CDR3 size: 17 residues. The ends lost 5 bases at V and 0 bases at J; junction bases unmatched: 5. Germline CDR1 is SGHDT and CDR2 is YYEEEE. CDR3 sequence (DNA): TGTGCCAGCAGACTAGCGGGGGGAACGGCGAACACCGGGGAGCTGTTTTTT. Encoded protein: CASRLAGGTANTGELFF. Together with reference TRBV5-6 and TRBJ2-2, the CDR3 gives the full variable domain: DAGVTQSPTHLIKTRGQQVTLRCSPKSGHDTVSWYQQALGQGPQFIFQYYEEEERQRGNFPDRFSGHQFPNYSSELNVNALLLGDSALYLCASRLAGGTANTGELFFGEGSRLTVL.

This chain uses TRBV24-1 with TRBJ2-1, with D perhaps matching TRBD2 (6 bases). CDR1 is KGHDR and CDR2 is SFDVKD in the germline V gene. The CDR3 consists of 14 residues. V was shortened by 5 bases and J by 5 bases, with 12 bases between the two germline ends. Written as DNA, the CDR3 is TGTGCCACCAGTGTTACCGGGGGAAACAATGAGCAGTTCTTC. Its translation is CATSVTGGNNEQFF.

V and J are TRBV4-1 and TRBJ2-7; 9 nucleotides line up with TRBD1. V shed 4 bases and J 5 bases; nucleotides not matched to a gene: 9. CDR3 length: 15 amino acids. Per the germline V gene, CDR1 is MGHRA and CDR2 is YSYEKL. The CDR3 region is CASSRRQGVFDEQYF. Written as DNA, the CDR3 is TGCGCCAGCAGCCGCAGACAGGGGGTTTTTGACGAGCAGTACTTC.

The V call is TRBV28, the J call TRBJ2-3; the D gene is possibly TRBD1 (6 bases). This CDR3 is built from 15 residues. V lost 2 bases, J lost 0 bases, and 9 bases lay in between. CDR1 MDHEN and CDR2 SYDVKM come from the germline V gene. CDR3 loop: CASSLAGASTDTQYF. CDR3 DNA sequence: TGTGCCAGCAGTTTAGCAGGGGCTAGCACAGATACGCAGTATTTT. Drawing the rest from reference TRBV28 and TRBJ2-3, the complete variable domain is DVKVTQSSRYLVKRTGEKVFLECVQDMDHENMFWYRQDPGLGLRLIYFSYDVKMKEKGDIPEGYSVSREKKERFSLILESASTNQTSMYLCASSLAGASTDTQYFGPGTRLTVL.

The J gene is TRBJ1-3, the V gene TRBV5-1, with a tentative D call TRBD1 (6 bases). V lost 5 bases and J lost 2, with 11 bases in between. The germline CDR1 and CDR2 sequences are SGHRS and YFSETQ. There are 14 residues in the CDR3. The CDR3 bases are TGCGCCAGCAGGCCCAGGGGTGCTGGAAACACCATATATTTT. This translates into CASRPRGAGNTIYF.

The CDR3 DNA is TGTGCCAGCAGCTTCGGGGGACAGGGGCAGACCCAGTACTTC. Protein sequence: CASSFGGQGQTQYF. This sequence joins TRBV7-3 and TRBJ2-5; 10 bases map to TRBD1. V lost 3 bases to trimming and J lost 6 bases; unmatched junction nucleotides: 4. Germline V gene lookup returns CDR1 SGHTA and CDR2 FQGTGA. The CDR3 loop spans 14 amino acids. The whole variable domain, remainder taken from reference TRBV7-3 and TRBJ2-5, is GAGVSQTPSNKVTEKGKYVELRCDPISGHTALYWYRQSLGQGPEFLIYFQGTGAADDSGLPNDRFFAVRPEGSVSTLKIQRTERGDSAVYLCASSFGGQGQTQYFGPGTRLLVL.

The chain recombines TRBV7-2 with TRBJ2-7, with TRBD1 identical over 10 bases. The V gene's germline CDR1 is SGHTA and CDR2 FQGNSA. V lost 2 bases, J lost 3 bases, and 4 bases stayed unmatched. The CDR3 spans 15 residues. The CDR3 loop is CASSLKGQGHYEQYF. DNA for the CDR3: TGTGCCAGCAGCTTAAAGGGACAGGGGCACTACGAGCAGTACTTC.

The chain recombines TRBV5-1 with TRBJ2-1, with D possibly matching TRBD2 (5 bases). CDR1 SGHRS and CDR2 YFSETQ come from the germline V gene. The CDR3 is 14 amino acids. Between the trimmed V and J ends, which lost 6 bases and 4 bases, there was a span of 14 bases. The CDR3 DNA reads TGCGCCAGCACCTCGGTACTAGGGTACAATGAGCAGTTCTTC. This translates into CASTSVLGYNEQFF.

The V gene is TRBV7-9, the J gene TRBJ1-1; 11 bases are shared with TRBD1. The CDR3 has 14 residues. Trimming took 1 base from V and 11 from J; bases not matched to a gene: 6. Germline CDR1 is SEHNR and CDR2 is FQNEAQ (reference sequence). CDR3 residues: CASSLGGTGGKAFF. CDR3 DNA: TGTGCCAGCAGCTTAGGCGGGACAGGGGGAAAGGCTTTCTTT.

This clone was counted a single time. This chain uses TRBV7-2 with TRBJ1-5, with 8 bases fitting TRBD1. Germline assignment: CDR1 SGHTA and CDR2 FQGNSA. V shed 5 bases and J 6 bases; nucleotides not matched to a gene: 9. This CDR3 has 15 residues. The CDR3 coding sequence is TGTGCCAGCAGCGTCGGACAGGGTGATGGTCAGCCCCAGCATTTT. Amino acid sequence: CASSVGQGDGQPQHF.

The chain has TRBV11-3 and TRBJ2-1; weak D call: TRBD1 (5 bases). From germline, CDR1 is SGHNT and CDR2 YENEEA. The CDR3 totals 15 residues. Trimming took off 4 bases at V and 7 bases at J, with 17 bases between the two ends. The CDR3 DNA reads TGTGCCAGCAGCTCACATAGTTCAGGGTTTAATGAGCAGTTCTTC. This encodes CASSSHSSGFNEQFF.

The rearrangement uses TRBV6-1 and TRBJ2-5, with D hard to call. CDR3 length: 13 amino acids. Germline lookup yields CDR1 MNHNS and CDR2 SASEGT. V was pared by 2 bases and J by 3 bases, with 7 bases between. The CDR3 spells CASSELQKETQYF. DNA for the CDR3: TGTGCCAGCAGTGAACTACAGAAAGAGACCCAGTACTTC.

This clone was detected once. The chain uses TRBV5-4 and TRBJ1-2; D ambiguous. Trimming left V 4 bases short and J 3 bases short, with 10 bases between. There are 13 residues in the CDR3. Germline V lookup: CDR1 SGHNT, CDR2 YYREEE (reference sequence). The CDR3 loop reads CASSTVSDYGYTF. CDR3 sequence (DNA): TGTGCCAGCAGCACCGTCTCGGACTATGGCTACACCTTC. Based on the CDR3 plus reference TRBV5-4 and TRBJ1-2, the full variable domain is ETGVTQSPTHLIKTRGQQVTLRCSSQSGHNTVSWYQQALGQGPQFIFQYYREEENGRGNFPPRFSGLQFPNYSSELNVNALELDDSALYLCASSTVSDYGYTFGSGTRLTVV.

The chain carries TRBV7-9 and TRBJ1-1; 10 bases align to TRBD1. This CDR3 comprises 17 residues. Germline V gives CDR1 SEHNR, CDR2 FQNEAQ (reference sequence). With V trimmed by 5 bases and J by 7 bases, 16 bases remained unmatched. CDR3 amino acids: CASSLPGQGRMNGEAFF. The CDR3 nucleotides are TGTGCCAGCAGCCTCCCGGGACAGGGGCGGATGAACGGTGAAGCTTTCTTT.

The V and J genes are TRBV20-1 and TRBJ2-7, with TRBD2 matching over 14 bases. The J segment lost 3 bases and the V segment lost 3 bases, leaving 4 bases of the junction unmatched. This CDR3 spans 15 amino acids. Germline CDR1 DFQATT, CDR2 SNEGSKA (reference sequence). In DNA, the CDR3 is TGCAGTGCTAGTGGGACTAGCGGGGGCAACTACGAGCAGTACTTC. It specifies CSASGTSGGNYEQYF.

The chain carries TRBV11-2 and TRBJ2-1, with no clear D. Germline assignment: CDR1 SGHAT and CDR2 FQNNGV. Trimming removed 2 bases from V and 0 bases from J, with 11 bases in between. The CDR3 has 16 amino acids. Written as DNA, the CDR3 is TGTGCCAGCAGCTTACGGGTAGCACTCTCCTACAATGAGCAGTTCTTC. Translated, it gives CASSLRVALSYNEQFF.

V gene TRBV28 combines with J gene TRBJ2-7, with 8 bases identical to TRBD1. The CDR3 is 14 amino acids. The junction had 5 bases not matched to a gene; V was cut back by 3 bases and J by 4 bases. Germline lookup yields CDR1 MDHEN and CDR2 SYDVKM. The CDR3 DNA is TGTGCCAGCAGTTTTGGGTACAGGGGGTACGAGCAGTACTTC. Translated: CASSFGYRGYEQYF.

The rearrangement uses TRBV10-3 and TRBJ2-3, with D maybe TRBD1 (6 bases). Germline CDR1 reads ENHRY; CDR2 reads SYGVKD. This CDR3 has 12 residues. V was cut by 4 bases and J by 4 bases, with 6 bases left in between. CDR3 bases: TGTGCCATCAGTGGGACAGCAGATACGCAGTATTTT. Its translation is CAISGTADTQYF.

The chain couples TRBV19 to TRBJ2-7, with 11 bases fitting TRBD1. CDR3 length equals 15 residues. V was pared by 10 bases and J by 4 bases, with 12 bases of the junction left unmatched. Germline-derived CDR1 and CDR2 are LNHDA and SQIVND (reference sequence). The CDR3 loop is CATSDTGTGGYEQYF. The DNA for the CDR3 is TGTGCCACCTCAGACACGGGGACAGGGGGGTACGAGCAGTACTTC. The full variable domain, in which reference TRBV19 and TRBJ2-7 provide the parts outside the CDR3, is DGGITQSPKYLFRKEGQNVTLSCEQNLNHDAMYWYRQDPGQGLRLIYYSQIVNDFQKGDIAEGYSVSREKKESFPLTVTSAQKNPTAFYLCATSDTGTGGYEQYFGPGTRLTVT.